Listed below are T cell receptor beta chains from one sample, sequenced in a study of T-cell memory formation after mild COVID-19. TCRdb re-analysed the 5' RACE reads in MiXCR, keeping a single row per CDR3 protein. This table holds about 210,000 distinct CDR3 sequences, around 26% found once. The sample consisted of PBMCs or a T cell subset sorted from them (not recorded which). The receptors shown here come from an adult woman who had mild COVID-19 (a few samples of this study predate the infection). Cell type and time point are not known. Each CDR3 is given with its conserved first and last residue. D genes are given only for firm matches. Size is stated for part of the rows, as once, few or many counts, or as a class when the clone is expanded.

J: TRBJ1-6
size: NA
V: TRBV12-3/TRBV12-4
D: TRBD1
CDR3: CASSIGTDNSPLHF
DNA: TGTGCCAGCAGCATCGGGACAGATAATTCACCCCTCCACTTT

J: TRBJ1-1
size: NA
V: TRBV5-4
D: NA
CDR3: CASSRRDTEAFF
DNA: TGTGCCAGCAGCCGTAGGGACACTGAAGCTTTCTTT

J: TRBJ2-3
size: NA
V: TRBV12-3/TRBV12-4
D: NA
CDR3: CASRHNPGLQRGDTQYF
DNA: TGTGCCAGCAGACACAACCCGGGGCTCCAGAGAGGAGATACGCAGTATTTT

J: TRBJ2-7
size: NA
V: TRBV20-1
D: TRBD2
CDR3: CSATSALATSYEQYF
DNA: TGCAGTGCTACTTCAGCACTAGCGACCTCCTACGAGCAGTACTTC

J: TRBJ2-7
size: few
V: TRBV18
D: NA
CDR3: CASSFGLTSSYEQYF
DNA: TGTGCCAGCTCCTTCGGACTGACTAGCTCCTACGAGCAGTACTTC

J: TRBJ2-7
size: NA
V: TRBV4-2
D: TRBD2
CDR3: CASSQGPSGTYEQYF
DNA: TGTGCCAGCAGCCAAGGTCCTAGCGGGACCTACGAGCAGTACTTC

J: TRBJ1-1
size: NA
V: TRBV7-9
D: TRBD1
CDR3: CASSASGGTNTEAFF
DNA: TGTGCCAGCAGCGCATCAGGGGGTACGAACACTGAAGCTTTCTTT

J: TRBJ2-3
size: few
V: TRBV7-2
D: NA
CDR3: CASSPFGQGPTDTQYF
DNA: TGTGCCAGCAGCCCTTTCGGGCAGGGGCCCACAGATACGCAGTATTTT

J: TRBJ2-3
size: many
V: TRBV7-9
D: TRBD2
CDR3: CASSLGTSGSYTDTQYF
DNA: TGTGCCAGCAGCTTAGGGACTAGCGGGAGCTACACAGATACGCAGTATTTT

J: TRBJ1-1
size: NA
V: TRBV12-3/TRBV12-4
D: NA
CDR3: CASSLLQVAFF
DNA: TGTGCCAGCAGTTTACTGCAGGTAGCTTTCTTT

J: TRBJ2-5
size: NA
V: TRBV29-1
D: TRBD2
CDR3: CSAGGRNPAGETQYF
DNA: TGCAGCGCCGGGGGTAGAAACCCAGCGGGGGAGACCCAGTACTTC

J: TRBJ1-5
size: NA
V: TRBV19
D: TRBD1
CDR3: CASSPGPGGAQPQHF
DNA: TGTGCCAGTAGTCCCGGTCCAGGGGGCGCTCAGCCCCAGCATTTT

J: TRBJ2-1
size: few
V: TRBV4-2
D: NA
CDR3: CASSQDLGSQAHEQFF
DNA: TGTGCCAGCAGCCAAGATCTAGGTAGCCAGGCGCATGAGCAGTTCTTC

J: TRBJ2-5
size: NA
V: TRBV5-6
D: TRBD1
CDR3: CASSATTGDQETQYF
DNA: TGTGCCAGCAGCGCAACCACAGGGGACCAAGAGACCCAGTACTTC

J: TRBJ2-1
size: NA
V: TRBV6-2/TRBV6-3
D: TRBD2
CDR3: CASSTNLAGAYNEQFF
DNA: TGTGCCAGCAGCACCAACCTAGCGGGAGCCTACAATGAGCAGTTCTTC

J: TRBJ2-6
size: few
V: TRBV10-3
D: NA
CDR3: CAISAREAGANVLTF
DNA: TGTGCCATCAGCGCCAGGGAGGCTGGGGCCAACGTCCTGACTTTC

J: TRBJ2-1
size: few
V: TRBV15
D: NA
CDR3: CATSRDRQGHNEQFF
DNA: TGTGCCACCAGCAGAGATCGGCAGGGGCACAATGAGCAGTTCTTC

J: TRBJ2-1
size: NA
V: TRBV9
D: NA
CDR3: CASSVLPSSYNEQFF
DNA: TGTGCCAGCAGCGTCCTCCCAAGCTCCTACAATGAGCAGTTCTTC

J: TRBJ2-7
size: NA
V: TRBV21-1
D: NA
CDR3: CASSKWGDRGLEQYF
DNA: TGTGCCAGCAGCAAATGGGGGGACAGGGGGCTCGAGCAGTACTTC

J: TRBJ1-2
size: few
V: TRBV27
D: TRBD1
CDR3: CASSLGRQGMLINYGYTF
DNA: TGTGCCAGCAGTTTAGGGAGACAGGGCATGTTGATTAACTATGGCTACACCTTC

J: TRBJ2-7
size: NA
V: TRBV4-1
D: TRBD1
CDR3: CASSLRQGVEQYF
DNA: TGCGCCAGCAGCCTAAGACAGGGGGTCGAGCAGTACTTC

J: TRBJ2-2
size: NA
V: TRBV15
D: TRBD2
CDR3: CATSREGTRLNTGELFF
DNA: TGTGCCACCAGCAGAGAGGGGACTAGATTGAACACCGGGGAGCTGTTTTTT

J: TRBJ2-7
size: NA
V: TRBV5-4
D: TRBD2
CDR3: CASSKGLAGLHYEQYF
DNA: TGTGCCAGCAGCAAGGGACTAGCGGGACTGCACTACGAGCAGTACTTC

J: TRBJ2-2
size: NA
V: TRBV5-6
D: NA
CDR3: CASTLQRFTGELFF
DNA: TGTGCCAGCACCCTCCAACGGTTCACCGGGGAGCTGTTTTTT

J: TRBJ2-1
size: NA
V: TRBV4-3
D: NA
CDR3: CASSRGGEQFF
DNA: TGCGCCAGCAGCCGAGGGGGTGAGCAGTTCTTC

J: TRBJ2-2
size: few
V: TRBV20-1
D: NA
CDR3: CSVLTNTGELFF
DNA: TGCAGTGTGCTAACGAACACCGGGGAGCTGTTTTTT

J: TRBJ2-7
size: medium-sized
V: TRBV7-8
D: NA
CDR3: CASSLQSSYEQYF
DNA: TGTGCCAGCAGCTTACAGAGCTCCTACGAGCAGTACTTC

J: TRBJ2-7
size: NA
V: TRBV6-2/TRBV6-3
D: NA
CDR3: CASRYRGDRYEQYF
DNA: TGTGCCAGCCGTTACCGTGGGGACCGCTACGAGCAGTACTTC

J: TRBJ2-5
size: few
V: TRBV7-8
D: NA
CDR3: CASSSPADKLGETQYF
DNA: TGTGCCAGCAGCTCCCCCGCGGACAAACTTGGGGAGACCCAGTACTTC

J: TRBJ1-1
size: NA
V: TRBV3-1
D: NA
CDR3: CASSQAVIPGAFF
DNA: TGTGCCAGCAGCCAAGCAGTAATCCCTGGGGCTTTCTTT

J: TRBJ1-6
size: few
V: TRBV2
D: TRBD1
CDR3: CASDKTGDSYNSPLHF
DNA: TGTGCCAGCGATAAGACAGGGGACTCCTATAATTCACCCCTCCACTTT

J: TRBJ2-1
size: NA
V: TRBV24-1
D: NA
CDR3: CATSDSGRGDYNEQFF
DNA: TGTGCCACCAGTGATTCCGGCAGGGGGGACTACAATGAGCAGTTCTTC